A single sample gave rise to the 30 T cell receptor beta chains below, sequenced in a study of Graves' ophthalmopathy and Graves' hyperthyroidism. TCR beta CDR3 regions were amplified from RNA transcripts. HTBI primers primed a first-round RT-PCR, and a second-round multiplex PCR followed. TCRdb itself ran the multiplex PCR reads through MiXCR, one entry per CDR3 protein. The top ten clones hold approximately 13% of a sample with under 350,000 distinct CDR3 sequences, around a sixth of them seen once. Specimen: peripheral blood. All receptors come from an adult man with Graves' ophthalmopathy.

Points on this clonotype: A much larger clone differs by one base, so this may be a read error. V is TRBV4-1 and J is TRBJ1-5; no reliable D call. V shed 1 base and J shed 3 bases, with 10 bases lying between them. In germline, CDR1 is MGHRA, CDR2 YSYEKL. The CDR3 is made up of 15 amino acids. CDR3 in DNA: TGCGCCAGCAGCCAAGGTCTATATACCAATCAGCCCCAGCATTTT. It yields the protein CASSQGLYTNQPQHF.

This clonotype has a count of ten or more. One junction end does not reproduce the germline sequence, and a read error may be involved. This chain uses TRBV27 with TRBJ1-3, with D uncertain. This CDR3 is 15 amino acids long. Germline values: CDR1 MNHEY, CDR2 SMNVEV (reference sequence). The CDR3 protein is CASNKTDTSGSTIYF. In DNA, the CDR3 is TGTGCCAGCAACAAGACCGATACCTCTGGAAGCACCATATATTTT.

There are a few counts of this clonotype. The chain couples TRBV6-4 to TRBJ1-5, with a tentative D call TRBD1 (6 bases). The CDR3 contains 16 residues. CDR1 is MRHNA, CDR2 SNTAGT, per germline. Trimming shortened V by 3 bases and J by 2 bases, and 14 bases separated the two germline ends. CDR3 sequence (DNA): TGTGCCAGCAGTGATCGACAGGTTTTTGGCAATCAGCCCCAGCATTTT. Its translation is CASSDRQVFGNQPQHF.

This chain joins TRBV11-2 and TRBJ2-2; D unclear. This CDR3 region has 14 residues. Per germline, CDR1 SGHAT and CDR2 FQNNGV. V dropped 6 bases and J dropped 7 bases, with 15 bases sitting between them. CDR3 amino acids: CASRESGRNGELFF. The CDR3 DNA is TGTGCCAGCAGGGAATCCGGTCGCAACGGGGAGCTGTTTTTT. The variable domain in full, with the rest retrieved from reference TRBV11-2 and TRBJ2-2, is EAGVAQSPRYKIIEKRQSVAFWCNPISGHATLYWYQQILGQGPKLLIQFQNNGVVDDSQLPKDRFSAERLKGVDSTLKIQPAKLEDSAVYLCASRESGRNGELFFGEGSRLTVL.

In this sample, this clonotype turned up many times. The V and J genes are TRBV2 and TRBJ1-3; D not resolved. This CDR3 spans 15 amino acids. Germline-derived CDR1 and CDR2 are SNHLY and FYNNEI. V was clipped by 4 bases and J by 4 bases, with 14 bases between them. The CDR3: CASSVDQVSGNTIYF. The CDR3 DNA sequence: TGTGCCAGCAGTGTCGACCAGGTGTCCGGAAACACCATATATTTT.

The V call is TRBV6-5, the J call TRBJ1-2; TRBD1 agrees at 8 bases. Germline lookup yields CDR1 MNHEY and CDR2 SVGAGI. J lost 2 bases, V lost 6 bases, and 11 bases had no gene match. The CDR3 is 16 residues long. CDR3 residues: CASSYRTGRQNYGYTF. As DNA, the CDR3 is TGTGCCAGCAGCTACAGGACAGGGAGGCAGAACTATGGCTACACCTTC.

This clonotype occurred many times. This rearrangement joins TRBV7-9 to TRBJ2-2; no definite D call. CDR1 and CDR2 from the germline V gene are SEHNR and FQNEAQ (reference sequence). Trimming stripped 5 bases from V and 4 bases from J, with 11 bases between. The CDR3 sequence is 14 residues long. CDR3 protein: CASSGLPGTGELFF. CDR3 DNA sequence: TGTGCCAGCAGCGGGCTGCCTGGCACCGGGGAGCTGTTTTTT.

The chain couples TRBV12-3 or TRBV12-4 to TRBJ2-7; D gene uncertain. Trimming removed 0 bases from V and 5 bases from J, with 5 bases in between. The CDR3 consists of 12 residues. The CDR3 region is CASSLALDEQYF. CDR3 bases: TGTGCCAGCAGTTTAGCTTTGGACGAGCAGTACTTC.

The gene calls are TRBV30 and TRBJ1-3, with TRBD1 as a possible D gene (5 bases). V was trimmed by 4 bases and J by 3 bases, leaving 19 bases between them. The CDR3 has 16 amino acids. Germline V lookup: CDR1 GTSNPN, CDR2 SVGIG (reference sequence). The CDR3 DNA is TGTGCCTGGATTCAAAGACAGCTTCCTTTTGGAAACACCATATATTTT. This sequence encodes CAWIQRQLPFGNTIYF.

In the case of this clonotype: A much larger clone differs from this one at a single base, so this may be a read error. The chain uses TRBV29-1 and TRBJ1-5, with D perhaps matching TRBD1 (6 bases). The CDR3 is made up of 12 amino acids. CDR1 SQVTM and CDR2 ANQGSEA come from the germline V gene. The CDR3 sequence: CSVVTGNRPQHF. Here the CDR3 DNA reads TGCAGCGTCGTAACAGGGAATCGGCCCCAGCATTTT.

At least ten counts were recorded for this clonotype. This chain links TRBV18 with TRBJ2-5; 7 bases fit TRBD2. V trimming: 0 bases; J trimming: 4 bases; junction bases outside the gene matches: 8. The CDR3 sequence is 16 residues long. Looked up from germline, CDR1 is KGHSH and CDR2 is LQKENI. CDR3 loop: CASSPPAGGGRETQYF. CDR3 DNA sequence: TGTGCCAGCTCACCACCAGCGGGCGGGGGTCGAGAGACCCAGTACTTC.

Remarks on this clonotype: This clone may be a read error of a much larger clone one base away. The rearrangement joins TRBV11-2 to TRBJ1-3; D call uncertain. This CDR3 is built from 16 residues. In germline, CDR1 is SGHAT, CDR2 FQNNGV. CDR3 bases: TGTGCCATCAGCTTAACTACACCAAGCTCTGGAAACACCATATATTTT. Encoded protein: CAISLTTPSSGNTIYF.

Ten or more counts support this clonotype. The chain joins TRBV27 to TRBJ1-1; D remains unclear. This CDR3 region has 14 residues. Between the trimmed V and J ends, which lost 2 bases and 1 base, there was a span of 8 bases. Germline-derived CDR1 and CDR2 are MNHEY and SMNVEV (reference sequence). The CDR3 sequence: CASSLSVANTEAFF. In nucleotides, the CDR3 is TGTGCCAGCAGTTTAAGCGTTGCGAACACTGAAGCTTTCTTT.

J is TRBJ2-7 and V is TRBV6-1; 11 positions match TRBD1. The germline V gene encodes CDR1 MNHNS and CDR2 SASEGT. After removal of 2 bases from V and 3 bases from J, the junction contained 3 bases not matched to a gene. This CDR3 region has 15 residues. CDR3 in amino acids: CASSERDRGNYEQYF. The CDR3 DNA reads as TGTGCCAGCAGTGAAAGGGACAGGGGGAACTACGAGCAGTACTTC.

This clonotype was seen many times. V usage is TRBV20-1 and J usage is TRBJ1-6, with 8 bases matching TRBD1. Germline CDR1 reads DFQATT; CDR2 reads SNEGSKA (reference sequence). This CDR3 contains 16 residues. Trimming cost V 2 bases and J 7 bases; bases outside gene matches: 10. CDR3 DNA: TGCAGTGCTAGACAACAGGGGGGGCCCTTAAATTCACCCCTCCACTTT. Its translation: CSARQQGGPLNSPLHF.

The chain is built from TRBV11-2 and TRBJ2-7; the match to TRBD1 covers 9 bases. The CDR3 is 16 amino acids. Germline-derived CDR1 and CDR2 are SGHAT and FQNNGV. Losses at the gene ends were 3 bases for V and 6 bases for J; bases not matched to a gene: 12. CDR3 nucleotide sequence: TGTGCCAGCAGCTTCCCTCCGGGACAGGGTAGTGGCGAGCAGTACTTC. The encoded protein is CASSFPPGQGSGEQYF. Full variable domain (missing parts from reference TRBV11-2 and TRBJ2-7): EAGVAQSPRYKIIEKRQSVAFWCNPISGHATLYWYQQILGQGPKLLIQFQNNGVVDDSQLPKDRFSAERLKGVDSTLKIQPAKLEDSAVYLCASSFPPGQGSGEQYFGPGTRLTVT.

The V and J genes are TRBV12-3 or TRBV12-4 and TRBJ2-2; 10 positions match TRBD2. The CDR3 extends over 16 amino acids. V was pared by 3 bases and J by 6 bases, with 7 bases of the junction left unmatched. The CDR3 here is CASSLAPAGGSGELFF. CDR3 DNA: TGTGCCAGCAGTTTGGCCCCAGCGGGGGGGTCCGGGGAGCTGTTTTTT.

This chain uses TRBV28 with TRBJ1-1, with a weak D call TRBD1 (6 bases). The CDR3 loop spans 14 amino acids. Germline loops: CDR1 MDHEN, CDR2 SYDVKM. The V and J ends lost 4 bases and 0 bases respectively, with 9 bases between them. CDR3 in amino acids: CASSYDRMNTEAFF. For the CDR3, the DNA is TGTGCCAGCAGTTATGACAGGATGAACACTGAAGCTTTCTTT. Drawing the rest from reference TRBV28 and TRBJ1-1, the complete variable domain is DVKVTQSSRYLVKRTGEKVFLECVQDMDHENMFWYRQDPGLGLRLIYFSYDVKMKEKGDIPEGYSVSREKKERFSLILESASTNQTSMYLCASSYDRMNTEAFFGQGTRLTVV.

This clonotype was seen at least ten times. V gene TRBV7-2 combines with J gene TRBJ2-5, with D perhaps given as TRBD1 or TRBD2 (7 bases each). CDR3 length equals 15 residues. Germline loops: CDR1 SGHTA, CDR2 FQGNSA. Deletions cut 2 bases from V and 5 bases from J, with 15 bases between. The CDR3, as DNA: TGTGCCAGCAGCTTATTGAGACAGGGAGGGGAGACCCAGTACTTC. It is translated as CASSLLRQGGETQYF.

This clonotype was observed many times. This chain joins TRBV29-1 and TRBJ2-5, with TRBD1 as a possible D gene (6 bases). The CDR3 length is 14 residues. The V gene lost 5 bases and the J gene lost 5 bases, with 18 bases spanning the gap. Germline loops: CDR1 SQVTM, CDR2 ANQGSEA. In DNA form, the CDR3 reads TGCAGCGTTAGTCCCGGGACACCCTCGGAGACCCAGTACTTC. The encoded protein is CSVSPGTPSETQYF.

This clonotype showed up many times. The V call is TRBV5-1, the J call TRBJ1-2; 7 bases fit TRBD1. Germline CDR1 and CDR2: SGHRS and YFSETQ. The CDR3 length is 14 residues. The junction had 8 bases not matched to a gene; V was cut back by 3 bases and J by 6 bases. CDR3 protein: CASSSRGGADGYTF. CDR3 DNA sequence: TGCGCCAGCAGCTCGCGAGGGGGCGCGGATGGCTACACCTTC.

This clonotype was seen ten or more times. The V and J genes are TRBV12-3 or TRBV12-4 and TRBJ2-7, with D perhaps TRBD1 (5 bases). V lost 5 bases and J 8 bases, leaving 22 bases between the germline ends. The CDR3 loop spans 15 amino acids. The CDR3 is CASSLGREYPRKQYF. The CDR3 DNA sequence: TGTGCCAGCAGTCTGGGCAGGGAATACCCTCGGAAGCAGTACTTC.

This clonotype was counted many times. The V gene is TRBV27, the J gene TRBJ1-3; D remains ambiguous. Trimming stripped 7 bases from V and 0 bases from J, with 13 bases between. The CDR3 contains 15 residues. Germline values: CDR1 MNHEY, CDR2 SMNVEV (reference sequence). As DNA, the CDR3 is TGTGCCAGCAAGCCTTACAGTAACTCTGGAAACACCATATATTTT. It encodes CASKPYSNSGNTIYF.

This chain joins TRBV29-1 and TRBJ2-5; 7 nucleotides match TRBD2. Germline CDR1 and CDR2: SQVTM and ANQGSEA. The length of the CDR3 is 15 residues. With V trimmed by 3 bases and J by 5 bases, 12 bases remained unmatched. CDR3 sequence: CSVDGLVFPRETQYF. CDR3 bases: TGCAGCGTTGATGGACTAGTTTTCCCCCGGGAGACCCAGTACTTC.

This clonotype was observed at least ten times. The chain has TRBV12-3 or TRBV12-4 and TRBJ2-7, with 10 positions matching TRBD1. V gave up 6 bases and J gave up 6 bases; unmatched junction bases: 8. The CDR3 runs to 14 residues. In DNA, the CDR3 is TGTGCCAGCAGACCAGGGACAGGGGACGGCGAGCAGTACTTC. It translates to CASRPGTGDGEQYF.

This clonotype was observed many times. The chain has TRBV11-2 and TRBJ2-7; no firm D call. CDR1 SGHAT and CDR2 FQNNGV come from the germline V gene. Trimming shortened V by 0 bases and J by 4 bases, and 16 bases separated the two germline ends. This CDR3 has 16 amino acids. CDR3 protein: CASSLESAYDSYEQYF. The CDR3 DNA reads TGTGCCAGCAGCTTAGAGTCGGCTTACGACTCTTACGAGCAGTACTTC.

The table lists this clonotype with many counts. The rearrangement uses TRBV19 and TRBJ2-7; 7 bases are a match to TRBD1. The junction had 10 bases not matched to a gene; V was cut back by 10 bases and J by 7 bases. Germline loops: CDR1 LNHDA, CDR2 SQIVND (reference sequence). CDR3 length: 12 residues. The CDR3 sequence is CATRTGPGEQYF. Here the CDR3 DNA reads TGTGCCACCAGGACAGGTCCGGGGGAGCAGTACTTC.

This clonotype occurred many times. The J gene is TRBJ2-5, the V gene TRBV12-3 or TRBV12-4, with 7 bases matching TRBD1. J gave up 1 base and V 6 bases, and 11 bases lay outside the gene matches. This CDR3 is 16 amino acids long. CDR3 residues: CASRDRLSPVQETQYF. CDR3 DNA sequence: TGTGCCAGCAGGGACAGGCTCTCCCCGGTCCAAGAGACCCAGTACTTC.

This clonotype was observed at least ten times. The chain is built from TRBV11-1 and TRBJ1-2; TRBD1 matches 8 bases. V shed 3 bases, J shed 0 bases, and the junction held 6 bases outside the gene matches. This CDR3 has 16 amino acids. Germline values: CDR1 SGHAT, CDR2 FQDESV (reference sequence). The CDR3 region is CASSFFTGGANYGYTF. The DNA for the CDR3 is TGTGCCAGCAGCTTCTTTACAGGGGGAGCTAACTATGGCTACACCTTC.

The gene calls are TRBV20-1 and TRBJ2-5; D might be TRBD2 (5 bases). The V end lost 0 bases, the J end lost 1 base, and 12 bases lay between the germline ends. Germline V lookup: CDR1 DFQATT, CDR2 SNEGSKA (reference sequence). The CDR3 has 15 residues. The CDR3 region is CSARDRLRVQETQYF. DNA for the CDR3: TGCAGTGCTAGAGATCGATTGCGGGTCCAAGAGACCCAGTACTTC.